This T cell receptor (beta chain) was documented in a study of radiation and T cells in renal cell carcinoma. At the level of the study: Nephrectomy followed 15 Gy stereotactic body radiation by 4 weeks. Study conclusions and caveats: No pretreatment tumor biopsies were available for baseline clonotypes. From baseline, blood top tumor clonotypes peaked at 2 weeks post-radiation.

Sample time point: blood 2 weeks post-SBRT. Sample treatment: 15 Gy SBRT to primary tumor, nephrectomy 4 weeks later. Clear cell pathology was present in this patient's renal cell carcinoma. The germline V gene has CDR1 SEHNR and CDR2 FQNEAQ (reference sequence). The CDR3 runs 18 residues. To note about this clone: Its antigen remains unknown. Germline and junction disagree at one end, which may indicate a read error.

Profiling relied on immunoSEQ multiplex PCR, and the TCRdb table lists in-frame clones only, not all of them. The profile covers more than 150,000 clones, with approximately 88% appearing a single time and 10% to 15% taken by the ten largest. The receptor was derived from a woman in her forties or fifties with renal cell carcinoma. This specimen consisted of blood, obtained from a patient whose treatment included radiotherapy and nephrectomy. The chain combines TRBV7-9 with TRBJ1-3; D is uncertain. The CDR3 here is CASTLRSRWETSGNTIYF. The CDR3, as DNA: TGTGCCAGCACCTTAAGGTCCAGGTGGGAAACCTCTGGAAACACCATATATTTT.